This T cell receptor (beta chain) is from a study of blood T cell repertoires in COVID-19. Trimming cost V 5 bases and J 4 bases, with 17 bases left between them. The CDR3 is 15 residues long. Germline values: CDR1 SGHVS, CDR2 FNYEAQ. The method was immunoSEQ multiplex PCR; TCRdb's version includes in-frame clones alone and lacks a portion of them. The sample has 450,000 to 500,000 clones, about 90% seen once. V usage is TRBV7-6 and J usage is TRBJ1-2; a weak D match, TRBD1 (6 bases). This clonotype was sampled from a woman between 18 and 29 years old who had recovered from COVID-19. Sequences were obtained from PBMCs or T cells enriched from blood (not recorded which). The CDR3 spells CASSPLAGEGYGYTF. Written as DNA, the CDR3 is TGTGCCAGCAGCCCTCTGGCAGGGGAGGGCTATGGCTACACCTTC.